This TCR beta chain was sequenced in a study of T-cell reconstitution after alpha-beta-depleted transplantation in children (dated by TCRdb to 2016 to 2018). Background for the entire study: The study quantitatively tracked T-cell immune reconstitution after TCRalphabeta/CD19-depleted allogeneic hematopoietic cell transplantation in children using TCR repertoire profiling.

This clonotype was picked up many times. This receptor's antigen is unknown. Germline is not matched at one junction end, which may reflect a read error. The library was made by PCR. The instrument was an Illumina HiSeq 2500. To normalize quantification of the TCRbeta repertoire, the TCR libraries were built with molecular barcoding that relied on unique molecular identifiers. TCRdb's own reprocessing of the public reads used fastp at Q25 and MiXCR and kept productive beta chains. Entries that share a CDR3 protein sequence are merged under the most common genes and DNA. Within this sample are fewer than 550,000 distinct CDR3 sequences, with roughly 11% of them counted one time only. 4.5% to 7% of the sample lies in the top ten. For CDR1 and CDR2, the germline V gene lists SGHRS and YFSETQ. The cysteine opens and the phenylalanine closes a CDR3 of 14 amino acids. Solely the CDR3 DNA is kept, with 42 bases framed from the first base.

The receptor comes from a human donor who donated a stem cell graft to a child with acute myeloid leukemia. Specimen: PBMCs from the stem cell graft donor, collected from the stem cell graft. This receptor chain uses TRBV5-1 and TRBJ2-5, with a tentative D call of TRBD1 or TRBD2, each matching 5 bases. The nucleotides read TGTGCCAGCAGCTTAGGGACCACTCAAGAGACCCAGTACTTC. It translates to CASSLGTTQETQYF.